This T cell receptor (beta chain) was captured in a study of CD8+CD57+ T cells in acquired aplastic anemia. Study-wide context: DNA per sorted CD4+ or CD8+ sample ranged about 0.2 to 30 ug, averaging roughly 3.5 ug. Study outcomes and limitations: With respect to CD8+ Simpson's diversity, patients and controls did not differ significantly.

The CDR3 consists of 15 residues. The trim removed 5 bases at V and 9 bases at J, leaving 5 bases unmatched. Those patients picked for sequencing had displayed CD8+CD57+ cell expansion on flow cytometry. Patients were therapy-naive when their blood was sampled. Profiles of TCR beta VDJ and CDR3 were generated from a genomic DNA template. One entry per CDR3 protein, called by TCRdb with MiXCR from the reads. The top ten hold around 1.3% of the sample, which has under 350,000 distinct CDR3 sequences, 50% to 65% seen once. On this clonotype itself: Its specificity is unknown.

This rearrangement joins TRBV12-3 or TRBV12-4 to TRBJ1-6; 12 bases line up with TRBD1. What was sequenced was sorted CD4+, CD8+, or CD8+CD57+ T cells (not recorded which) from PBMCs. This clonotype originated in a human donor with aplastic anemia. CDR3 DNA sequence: TGTGCCAGCAGTCCTGGGACAGGGGGCTTTTCACCCCTCCACTTT. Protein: CASSPGTGGFSPLHF.